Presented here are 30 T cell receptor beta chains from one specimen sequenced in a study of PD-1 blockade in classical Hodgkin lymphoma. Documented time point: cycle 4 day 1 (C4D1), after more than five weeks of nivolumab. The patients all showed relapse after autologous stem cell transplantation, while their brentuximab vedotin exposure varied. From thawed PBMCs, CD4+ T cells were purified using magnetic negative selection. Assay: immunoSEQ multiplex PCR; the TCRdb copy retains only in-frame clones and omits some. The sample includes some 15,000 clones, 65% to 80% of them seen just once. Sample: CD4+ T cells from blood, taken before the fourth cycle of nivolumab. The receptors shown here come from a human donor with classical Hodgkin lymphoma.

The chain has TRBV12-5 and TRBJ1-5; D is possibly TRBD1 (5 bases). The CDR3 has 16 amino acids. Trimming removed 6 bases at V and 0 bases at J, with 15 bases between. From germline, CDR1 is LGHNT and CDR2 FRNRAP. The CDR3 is CASGSRQNFSNQPQHF. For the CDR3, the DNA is TGTGCTAGTGGCTCCCGACAGAACTTTAGCAATCAGCCCCAGCATTTT.

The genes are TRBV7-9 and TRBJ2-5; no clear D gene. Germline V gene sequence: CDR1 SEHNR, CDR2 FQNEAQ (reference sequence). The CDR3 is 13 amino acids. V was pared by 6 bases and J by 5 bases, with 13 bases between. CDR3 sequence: CASRPLDRETQYF. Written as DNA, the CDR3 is TGTGCCAGCAGACCCCTGGACCGCGAGACCCAGTACTTC.

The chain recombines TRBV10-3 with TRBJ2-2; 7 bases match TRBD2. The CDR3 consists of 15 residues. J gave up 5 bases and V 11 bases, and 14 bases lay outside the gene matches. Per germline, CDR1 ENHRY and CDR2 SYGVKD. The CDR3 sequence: CASSLAPRGTGELFF. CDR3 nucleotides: TGTGCCTCATCACTAGCGCCTCGAGGGACCGGGGAGCTGTTTTTT.

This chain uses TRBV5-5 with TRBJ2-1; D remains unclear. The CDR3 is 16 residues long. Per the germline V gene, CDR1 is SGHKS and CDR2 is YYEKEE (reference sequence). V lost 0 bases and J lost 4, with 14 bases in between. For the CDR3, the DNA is TGTGCCAGCAGCTTGGGCCTCCTCCTTTCTTACAATGAGCAGTTCTTC. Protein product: CASSLGLLLSYNEQFF.

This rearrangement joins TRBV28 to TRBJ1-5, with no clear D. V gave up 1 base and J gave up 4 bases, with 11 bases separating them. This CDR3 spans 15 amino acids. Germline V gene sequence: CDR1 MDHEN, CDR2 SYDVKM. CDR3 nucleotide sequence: TGTGCCAGCAGTTTATTCGGAATGGGAAATCAGCCCCAGCATTTT. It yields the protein CASSLFGMGNQPQHF.

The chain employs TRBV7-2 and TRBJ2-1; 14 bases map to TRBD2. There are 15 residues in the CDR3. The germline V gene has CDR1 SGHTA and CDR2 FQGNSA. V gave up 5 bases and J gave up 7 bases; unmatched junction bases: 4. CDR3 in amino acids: CASSRLAGGSNEQFF. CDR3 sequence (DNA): TGTGCCAGCAGCAGACTAGCGGGAGGGAGTAATGAGCAGTTCTTC.

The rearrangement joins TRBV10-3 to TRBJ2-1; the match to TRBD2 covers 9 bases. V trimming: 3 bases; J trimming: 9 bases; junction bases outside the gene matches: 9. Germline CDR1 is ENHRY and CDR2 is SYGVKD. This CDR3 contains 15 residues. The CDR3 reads CAISDVTSGVGEQFF. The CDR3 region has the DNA TGTGCCATCAGTGATGTGACTAGCGGAGTGGGTGAGCAGTTCTTC.

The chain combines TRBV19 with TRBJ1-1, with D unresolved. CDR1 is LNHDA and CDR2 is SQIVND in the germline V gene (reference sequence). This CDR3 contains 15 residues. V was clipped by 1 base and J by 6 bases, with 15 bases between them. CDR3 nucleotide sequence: TGTGCCAGTAGTATAGTAGAATACTCAAAGGCTGAAGCTTTCTTT. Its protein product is CASSIVEYSKAEAFF.

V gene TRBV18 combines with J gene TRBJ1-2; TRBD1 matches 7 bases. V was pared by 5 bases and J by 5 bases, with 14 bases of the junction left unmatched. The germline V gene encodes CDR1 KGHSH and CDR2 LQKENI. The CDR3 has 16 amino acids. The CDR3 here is CASSRNSPGTEYGYTF. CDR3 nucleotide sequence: TGTGCCAGCTCAAGAAACTCGCCCGGGACAGAGTATGGCTACACCTTC.

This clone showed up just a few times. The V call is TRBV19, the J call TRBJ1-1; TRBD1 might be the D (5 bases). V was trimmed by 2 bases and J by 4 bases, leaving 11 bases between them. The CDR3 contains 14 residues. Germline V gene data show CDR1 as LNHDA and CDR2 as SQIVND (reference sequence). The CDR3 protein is CASSITGAATEAFF. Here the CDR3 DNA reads TGTGCCAGTAGTATAACCGGGGCGGCCACTGAAGCTTTCTTT.

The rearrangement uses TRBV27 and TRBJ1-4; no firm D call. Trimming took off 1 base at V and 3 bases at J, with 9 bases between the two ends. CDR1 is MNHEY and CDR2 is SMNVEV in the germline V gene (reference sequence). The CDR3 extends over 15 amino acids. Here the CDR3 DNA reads TGTGCCAGCAGTTTATTCGAGAGTCCTAATGAAAAACTGTTTTTT. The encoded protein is CASSLFESPNEKLFF.

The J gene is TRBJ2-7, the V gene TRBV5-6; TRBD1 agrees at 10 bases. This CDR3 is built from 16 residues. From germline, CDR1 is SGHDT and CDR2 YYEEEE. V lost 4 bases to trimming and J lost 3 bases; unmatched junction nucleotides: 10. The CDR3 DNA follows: TGTGCCAGCAGCCGTTCCGGGACAGGGGCCAGCTACGAGCAGTACTTC. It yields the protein CASSRSGTGASYEQYF.

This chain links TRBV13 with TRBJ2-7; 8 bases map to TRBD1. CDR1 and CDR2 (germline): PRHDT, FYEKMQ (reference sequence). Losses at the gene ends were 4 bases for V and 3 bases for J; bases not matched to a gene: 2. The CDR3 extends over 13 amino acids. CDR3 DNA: TGTGCCAGCAGCTCGGGACAGGTCTACGAGCAGTACTTC. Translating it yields CASSSGQVYEQYF.

CDR3 sequence reads: CATCNIGGDTEAFF. The CDR3 DNA reads as TGTGCCACCTGCAATATCGGAGGGGACACTGAAGCTTTCTTT. The chain links TRBV6-1 to TRBJ1-1, with D possibly being TRBD1 (5 bases). V lost 10 bases to trimming and J lost 3 bases, with 18 bases between them. There are 14 residues in the CDR3. CDR1 and CDR2 from the germline V gene are MNHNS and SASEGT.

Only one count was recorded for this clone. The CDR3 DNA follows: TGTGCCACCAGCAGAGGACCCGGGAGAACAGGGGGCTACGAGCAGTACTTC. It yields the protein CATSRGPGRTGGYEQYF. This sequence joins TRBV15 and TRBJ2-7, with 8 bases that match TRBD1. The V segment lost 1 base and the J segment 3 bases; nucleotides outside the gene matches: 11. Germline V gene lookup returns CDR1 LNHNV and CDR2 YYDKDF (reference sequence). The CDR3 is 17 residues long.

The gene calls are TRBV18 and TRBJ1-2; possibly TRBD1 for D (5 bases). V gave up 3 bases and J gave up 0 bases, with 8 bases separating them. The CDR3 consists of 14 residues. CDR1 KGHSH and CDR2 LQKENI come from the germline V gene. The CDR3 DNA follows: TGTGCCAGCTCACCTGGGGGATCTAACTATGGCTACACCTTC. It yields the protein CASSPGGSNYGYTF.

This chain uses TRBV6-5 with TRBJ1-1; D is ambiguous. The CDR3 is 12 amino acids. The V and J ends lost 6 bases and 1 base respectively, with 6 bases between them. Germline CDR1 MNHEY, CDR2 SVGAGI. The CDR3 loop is CASSKKNTEAFF. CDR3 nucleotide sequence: TGTGCCAGCAGCAAGAAGAACACTGAAGCTTTCTTT.

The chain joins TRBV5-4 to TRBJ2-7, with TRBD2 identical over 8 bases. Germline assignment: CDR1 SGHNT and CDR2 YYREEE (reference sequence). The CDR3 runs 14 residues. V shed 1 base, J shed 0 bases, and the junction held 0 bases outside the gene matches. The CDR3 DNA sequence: TGTGCCAGCAGCTTGACTAGCGGCTCCTACGAGCAGTACTTC. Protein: CASSLTSGSYEQYF.

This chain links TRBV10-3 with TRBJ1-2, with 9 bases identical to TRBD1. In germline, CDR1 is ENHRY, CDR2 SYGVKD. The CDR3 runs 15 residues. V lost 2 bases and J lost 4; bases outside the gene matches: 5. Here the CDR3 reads CAISEGTGSAYGYTF. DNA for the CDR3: TGTGCCATCAGTGAGGGGACAGGGTCAGCCTATGGCTACACCTTC.

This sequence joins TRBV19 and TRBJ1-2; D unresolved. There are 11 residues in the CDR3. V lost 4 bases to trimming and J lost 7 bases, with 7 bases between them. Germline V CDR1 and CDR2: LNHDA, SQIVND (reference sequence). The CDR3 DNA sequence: TGTGCCAGTAGTACCGACGGTGGCTACACCTTC. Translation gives CASSTDGGYTF.

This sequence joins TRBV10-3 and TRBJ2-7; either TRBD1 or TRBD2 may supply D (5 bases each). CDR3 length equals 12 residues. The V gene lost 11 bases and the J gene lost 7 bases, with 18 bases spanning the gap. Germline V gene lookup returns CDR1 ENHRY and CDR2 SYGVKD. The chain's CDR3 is CAGGSTGREQYF. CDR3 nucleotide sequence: TGTGCCGGGGGAAGCACGGGAAGGGAGCAGTACTTC.

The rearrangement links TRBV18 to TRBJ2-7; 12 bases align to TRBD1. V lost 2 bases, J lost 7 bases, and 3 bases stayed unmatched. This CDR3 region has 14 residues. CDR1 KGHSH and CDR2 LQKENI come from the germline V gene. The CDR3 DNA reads TGTGCCAGCTCACCAGGGACAGGGGGCTTAGAGCAGTACTTC. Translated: CASSPGTGGLEQYF.

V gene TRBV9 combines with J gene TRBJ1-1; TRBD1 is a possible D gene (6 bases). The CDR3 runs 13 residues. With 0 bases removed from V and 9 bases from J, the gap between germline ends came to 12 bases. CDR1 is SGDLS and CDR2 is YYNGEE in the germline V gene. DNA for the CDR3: TGTGCCAGCAGCGTAGAGGCACAGGGCCAAGCTTTCTTT. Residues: CASSVEAQGQAFF.

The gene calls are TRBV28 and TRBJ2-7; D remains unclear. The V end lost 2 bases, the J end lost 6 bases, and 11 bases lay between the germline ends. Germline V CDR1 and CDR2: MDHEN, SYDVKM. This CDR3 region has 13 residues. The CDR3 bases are TGTGCCAGCAGTTTACAAGGATCGGGCGAGCAGTACTTC. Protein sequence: CASSLQGSGEQYF.

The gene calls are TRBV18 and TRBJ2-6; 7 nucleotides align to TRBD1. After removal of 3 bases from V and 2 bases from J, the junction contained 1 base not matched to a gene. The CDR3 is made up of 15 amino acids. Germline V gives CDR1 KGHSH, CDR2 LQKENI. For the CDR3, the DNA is TGTGCCAGCTCACCGACAGGGACTGGGGCCAACGTCCTGACTTTC. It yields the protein CASSPTGTGANVLTF.

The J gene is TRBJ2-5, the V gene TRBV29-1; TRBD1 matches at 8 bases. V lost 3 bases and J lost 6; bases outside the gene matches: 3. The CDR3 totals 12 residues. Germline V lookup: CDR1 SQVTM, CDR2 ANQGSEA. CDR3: CSVDRQGKTQYF. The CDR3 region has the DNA TGCAGCGTTGATCGACAGGGGAAGACCCAGTACTTC.

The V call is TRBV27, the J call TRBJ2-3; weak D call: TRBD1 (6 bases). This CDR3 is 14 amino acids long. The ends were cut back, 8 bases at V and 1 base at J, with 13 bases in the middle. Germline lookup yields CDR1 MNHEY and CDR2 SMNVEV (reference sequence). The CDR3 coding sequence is TGTGCCAGCTCGGGACACTTTCGCACAGATACGCAGTATTTT. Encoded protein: CASSGHFRTDTQYF.

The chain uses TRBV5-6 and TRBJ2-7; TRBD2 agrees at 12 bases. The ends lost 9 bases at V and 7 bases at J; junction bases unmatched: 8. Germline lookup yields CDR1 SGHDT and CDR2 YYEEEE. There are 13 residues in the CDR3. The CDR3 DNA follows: TGTGCCACCCGACTAGCGGGAGTTCGGGAGCAGTACTTC. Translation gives CATRLAGVREQYF.

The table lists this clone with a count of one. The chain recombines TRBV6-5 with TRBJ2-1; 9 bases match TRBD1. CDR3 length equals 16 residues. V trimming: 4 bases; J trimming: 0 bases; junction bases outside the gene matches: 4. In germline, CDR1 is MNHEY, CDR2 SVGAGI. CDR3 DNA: TGTGCCAGCAGTTTGACAGGGGGGAGCTCCTACAATGAGCAGTTCTTC. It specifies CASSLTGGSSYNEQFF.

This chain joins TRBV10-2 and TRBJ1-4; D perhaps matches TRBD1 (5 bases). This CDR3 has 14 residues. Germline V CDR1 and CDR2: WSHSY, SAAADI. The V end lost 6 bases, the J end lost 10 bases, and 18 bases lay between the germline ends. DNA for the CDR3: TGCGCCAGCAGAAGCTCGGGGGGGAAAGGAAAACTGTTTTTT. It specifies CASRSSGGKGKLFF.